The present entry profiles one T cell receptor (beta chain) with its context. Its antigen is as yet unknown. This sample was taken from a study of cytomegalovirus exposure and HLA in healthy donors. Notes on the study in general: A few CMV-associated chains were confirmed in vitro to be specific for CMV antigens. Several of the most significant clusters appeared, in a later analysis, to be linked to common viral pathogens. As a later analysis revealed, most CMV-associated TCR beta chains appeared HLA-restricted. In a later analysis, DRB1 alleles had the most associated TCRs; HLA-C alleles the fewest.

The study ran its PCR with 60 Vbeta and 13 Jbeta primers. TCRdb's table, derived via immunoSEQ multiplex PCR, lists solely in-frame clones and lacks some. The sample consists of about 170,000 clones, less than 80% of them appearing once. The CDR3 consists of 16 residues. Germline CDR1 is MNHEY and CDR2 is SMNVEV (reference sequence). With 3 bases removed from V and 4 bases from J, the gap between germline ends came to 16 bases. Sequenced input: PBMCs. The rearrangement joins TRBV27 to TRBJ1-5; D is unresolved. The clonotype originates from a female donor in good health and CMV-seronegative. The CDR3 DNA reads TGTGCCAGCAGTTTCAGTCCCGGGGTGGCGAATCAGCCCCAGCATTTT. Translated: CASSFSPGVANQPQHF.